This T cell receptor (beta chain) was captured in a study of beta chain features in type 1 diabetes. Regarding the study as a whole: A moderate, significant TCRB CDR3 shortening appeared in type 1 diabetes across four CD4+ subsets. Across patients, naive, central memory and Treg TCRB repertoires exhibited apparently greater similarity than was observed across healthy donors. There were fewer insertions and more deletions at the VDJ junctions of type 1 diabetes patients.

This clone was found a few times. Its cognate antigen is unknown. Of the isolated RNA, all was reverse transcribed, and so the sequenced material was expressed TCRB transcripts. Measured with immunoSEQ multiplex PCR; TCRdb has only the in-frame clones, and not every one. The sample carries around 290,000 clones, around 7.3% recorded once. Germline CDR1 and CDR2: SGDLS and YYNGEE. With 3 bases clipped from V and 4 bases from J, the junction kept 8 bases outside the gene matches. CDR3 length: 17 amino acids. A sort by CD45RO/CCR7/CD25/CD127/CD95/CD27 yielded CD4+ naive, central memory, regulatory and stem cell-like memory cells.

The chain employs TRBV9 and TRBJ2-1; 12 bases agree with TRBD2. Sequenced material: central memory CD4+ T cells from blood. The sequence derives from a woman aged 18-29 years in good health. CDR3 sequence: CASSATSGRGVYNEQFF. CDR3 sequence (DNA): TGTGCCAGCAGCGCGACTAGCGGGAGAGGGGTTTACAATGAGCAGTTCTTC.